The clone carrying this T cell receptor (beta chain) was recorded at least ten times. What it binds is unknown. The sample belongs to a study of T-cell reconstitution after alpha-beta-depleted transplantation in children. Findings and caveats of the study: Reported findings indicate that, about two months after transplant, alpha-beta T cells came from several hundred expanded clones, which were derived from non-depleted graft cells.

Unique molecular identifiers were incorporated when the TCRbeta library was constructed. TCRdb re-derived calls from the PCR reads in MiXCR, one entry per CDR3 protein. The sample lists 500,000 to 650,000 distinct CDR3 sequences, 11% seen once, with 14% in the top ten. Per germline, CDR1 SQVTM and CDR2 ANQGSEA. The CDR3 length is 15 residues. Unmatched junction bases numbered 4, after V lost 4 bases and J lost 1 base. The TCR comes from a female patient aged 2 to 10 who had a stem cell transplant for aplastic anemia, so the T cells may come from the graft donor. The source material was PBMCs, mostly from graft donor cells, sampled 180 days after TCRalphabeta/CD19-depleted stem cell transplant. J is TRBJ2-4 and V is TRBV29-1, with TRBD1 matching over 10 bases. Written as DNA, the CDR3 is TGCAGCGTTGCGGGACAGGGGACGGCCAAAAACATTCAGTACTTC. Amino acid sequence: CSVAGQGTAKNIQYF. The entire variable domain, with the rest obtained from reference TRBV29-1 and TRBJ2-4, is as follows: SAVISQKPSRDICQRGTSLTIQCQVDSQVTMMFWYRQQPGQSLTLIATANQGSEATYESGFVIDKFPISRPNLTFSTLTVSNMSPEDSSIYLCSVAGQGTAKNIQYFGAGTRLSVL.